A single sample is the source of the 2 T cell receptor beta chains below, sequenced in a study of cytomegalovirus exposure and HLA in healthy donors. PCR primers comprised 60 Vbeta and 13 Jbeta primers. Profiled with immunoSEQ multiplex PCR; TCRdb holds only in-frame clones, not every one. The sample carries about 130,000 clones, about 76% recorded once. Sample: PBMCs. The receptors originated from a woman aged 60 to 75 in good health and CMV-seropositive.

The rearrangement joins TRBV4-3 to TRBJ2-1, with D possibly being TRBD2 (6 bases). Germline CDR1 and CDR2: LGHNA and YSLEER. The V end was cut by 6 bases, the J end by 4 bases, with 16 bases between. The CDR3 contains 15 residues. In DNA form, the CDR3 reads TGCGCCAGCAGTCGTCTTGCGGGGTCGTACAATGAGCAGTTCTTC. Protein sequence: CASSRLAGSYNEQFF.

The chain is built from TRBV28 and TRBJ1-2; D perhaps matches TRBD1 (5 bases). V lost 6 bases and J lost 6, with 11 bases in between. The CDR3 extends over 12 amino acids. Per germline, CDR1 MDHEN and CDR2 SYDVKM. The CDR3 coding sequence is TGTGCCAGCAGGGTTACAGGCAATGGCTACACCTTC. It yields the protein CASRVTGNGYTF.